This T cell receptor beta chain was observed in a study of blood T cell repertoires in COVID-19. The overall study: Whether acute or convalescent, the COVID-19 samples came from the United States, Italy and Spain. Sample material is recorded as cDNA or gDNA derived from T cells, B-cell-depleted T cells, or PBMCs.

As processed by the authors: Amplified reference gene primers provided the basis for estimating nucleated cell counts. TCRdb keeps only in-frame clones here, not all; method: immunoSEQ multiplex PCR. The V and J calls and clone size are taken from that table; D and trimming were inferred from the DNA. The sample has roughly 50,000 clones; more than 75% are singletons. Trimming pared 3 bases from V and 3 bases from J, leaving 11 bases between. The CDR3 contains 14 residues. The germline V gene encodes CDR1 MDHEN and CDR2 SYDVKM. V gene TRBV28 combines with J gene TRBJ2-5; D possibly corresponds to TRBD2 (6 bases). Sequencing input: peripheral blood. The sequence derives from a human donor in a cohort sampled during active COVID-19. CDR3 in amino acids: CASSFSTGEETQYF. DNA of the CDR3: TGTGCCAGCAGTTTTTCGACGGGAGAAGAGACCCAGTACTTC.